Listed here is a single T cell receptor (beta chain). The antigen remains undetermined. The data derive from a study of blood T cells in healthy people across ages. General study points: Estimates of diversity drawn from one million T cells were considered underestimates. Long-lived and aged donors differed, with more naive CD4+ cells and higher diversity in the long-lived.

Germline-derived CDR1 and CDR2 are SGHDN and FVKESK. There are 15 residues in the CDR3. The V and J ends lost 1 base and 0 bases respectively, with 10 bases between them. Combining a sample-barcoded 5' primer with a J-beta primer mix, a second PCR ran for roughly 7 to 12 cycles. Every molecule of cDNA carried a tag from a template-switch adaptor with 12 random nucleotides. TCRdb ran MiXCR on the 5' RACE reads and lists one entry per CDR3 protein. The sample includes more than 1,400,000 distinct CDR3 sequences, 35% to 45% seen only once; the top ten take under 8%. The extraction recovered at least 5 micrograms of total RNA per sample.

The chain couples TRBV14 to TRBJ2-7; D is uncertain. This TCR was sampled from a woman aged 18 to 35 in good health. The sequencing sample was made of blood. CDR3 DNA sequence: TGTGCCAGCAGCCAAGTTAACAGCCGCTCCTACGAGCAGTACTTC. This encodes CASSQVNSRSYEQYF.